Presented here are 14 T cell receptor beta chains from one specimen sequenced in a study of T cell changes during pregnancy in multiple sclerosis. Here immunoSEQ multiplex PCR was the method, and the copy in TCRdb shows in-frame clones only, minus some. The sample records roughly 100,000 clones, about nine tenths being singletons. The sequenced sample was peripheral blood, obtained after pregnancy. Receptors were obtained from a female donor in good health, enrolled as a control in a pregnancy study.

The chain combines TRBV11-2 with TRBJ2-1, with 13 bases identical to TRBD2. Losses at the gene ends were 4 bases for V and 5 bases for J; bases not matched to a gene: 8. The CDR3 totals 17 residues. Germline lookup yields CDR1 SGHAT and CDR2 FQNNGV. The CDR3 DNA is TGTGCCAGCAGCTCGCGGACTAGCGGGGGCTTTAACAATGAGCAGTTCTTC. Protein product: CASSSRTSGGFNNEQFF.

This chain links TRBV29-1 with TRBJ1-1; D call uncertain. CDR3 length: 11 residues. Trimming pared 3 bases from V and 10 bases from J, leaving 12 bases between. Germline V gene sequence: CDR1 SQVTM, CDR2 ANQGSEA. The DNA of the CDR3 is TGCAGCGTTGACAGGTCGATGGGAGCTTTCTTT. Its protein product is CSVDRSMGAFF.

The chain is built from TRBV2 and TRBJ1-5; 9 bases map to TRBD1. Germline V gene data show CDR1 as SNHLY and CDR2 as FYNNEI. This CDR3 is built from 16 residues. After removal of 4 bases from V and 4 bases from J, the junction contained 8 bases not matched to a gene. The CDR3 here is CASSAQGASLNQPQHF. The CDR3 region has the DNA TGTGCCAGCAGTGCACAGGGGGCCTCCCTAAATCAGCCCCAGCATTTT.

This chain connects TRBV5-1 to TRBJ1-1; TRBD1 matches 7 bases. Germline V gene sequence: CDR1 SGHRS, CDR2 YFSETQ. V lost 4 bases and J lost 6; bases outside the gene matches: 3. The CDR3 totals 12 residues. In DNA form, the CDR3 reads TGCGCCAGCAGCCTGACAGGGTCTGAAGCTTTCTTT. Translated, it gives CASSLTGSEAFF.

This chain uses TRBV7-9 with TRBJ2-2; 8 bases are shared with TRBD1. Germline V gives CDR1 SEHNR, CDR2 FQNEAQ (reference sequence). The junction had 9 bases not matched to a gene; V was cut back by 6 bases and J by 0 bases. CDR3 length equals 17 residues. In nucleotides, the CDR3 is TGTGCCAGCAGGACCCCCCAGGGGGCCTCGAACACCGGGGAGCTGTTTTTT. Its translation: CASRTPQGASNTGELFF.

The V and J genes are TRBV4-1 and TRBJ1-1; the D is unclear. Trimming took 3 bases from V and 4 from J, leaving 9 bases between them. The germline gives CDR1 MGHRA, CDR2 YSYEKL. This CDR3 has 13 residues. The CDR3, as DNA: TGCGCCAGCAGCCACCAAACGGGCACTGAAGCTTTCTTT. It is translated as CASSHQTGTEAFF.

The chain carries TRBV27 and TRBJ2-3; unclear D gene. The CDR3 contains 11 residues. Germline V lookup: CDR1 MNHEY, CDR2 SMNVEV (reference sequence). Trimming took off 5 bases at V and 8 bases at J, with 8 bases between the two ends. In nucleotides, the CDR3 is TGTGCCAGCAGTCGTGCCGGTACGCAGTATTTT. Amino acid sequence: CASSRAGTQYF.

V and J are TRBV18 and TRBJ2-7; TRBD1 matches 9 bases. Germline lookup yields CDR1 KGHSH and CDR2 LQKENI. V trimming: 3 bases; J trimming: 2 bases; junction bases outside the gene matches: 2. CDR3 length: 14 amino acids. The DNA for the CDR3 is TGTGCCAGCTCACCGGGACAGGGAACCTACGAGCAGTACTTC. This gives the protein CASSPGQGTYEQYF.

This rearrangement joins TRBV5-1 to TRBJ1-1; a weak D match, TRBD1 (5 bases). The CDR3 is 13 amino acids. With 4 bases removed from V and 7 bases from J, the gap between germline ends came to 14 bases. Germline V CDR1 and CDR2: SGHRS, YFSETQ. The CDR3: CASSGGGNHEAFF. CDR3 bases: TGCGCCAGCAGCGGTGGGGGGAACCATGAAGCTTTCTTT.

The chain links TRBV6-5 to TRBJ2-2; D remains unclear. Trimming left V 6 bases short and J 4 bases short, with 9 bases between. The CDR3 has 13 amino acids. Germline V gene sequence: CDR1 MNHEY, CDR2 SVGAGI. The CDR3 protein is CASSYGSTGELFF. The CDR3 DNA sequence: TGTGCCAGCAGCTACGGTAGCACCGGGGAGCTGTTTTTT.

The chain carries TRBV4-2 and TRBJ2-5; D is perhaps TRBD2 (5 bases). CDR3 length equals 15 residues. CDR1 and CDR2 (germline): LGHNA, YNFKEQ. The ends were cut back, 0 bases at V and 4 bases at J, with 12 bases in the middle. The CDR3 here is CASSQDRGGGETQYF. For the CDR3, the DNA is TGTGCCAGCAGCCAAGATCGTGGTGGAGGAGAGACCCAGTACTTC.

The chain employs TRBV6-6 and TRBJ1-6; TRBD1 might be the D (6 bases). V was shortened by 5 bases and J by 9 bases, with 14 bases between the two germline ends. This CDR3 has 14 residues. In germline, CDR1 is MNHNY, CDR2 SVGAGI (reference sequence). In DNA form, the CDR3 reads TGTGCCAGCAGTGGGGGGGCGGAGGTTTCACCCCTCCACTTT. As protein: CASSGGAEVSPLHF.

The chain is built from TRBV27 and TRBJ1-5; tentative D call: TRBD1 (6 bases). CDR1 is MNHEY, CDR2 SMNVEV, per germline (reference sequence). V was shortened by 6 bases and J by 7 bases, with 19 bases between the two germline ends. The CDR3 contains 15 residues. The CDR3 loop is CASRGPGRGNQPQHF. In DNA, the CDR3 is TGTGCCAGCAGGGGCCCAGGGAGGGGGAACCAGCCCCAGCATTTT.

The rearrangement links TRBV4-1 to TRBJ1-1; 8 nucleotides match TRBD1. There are 16 residues in the CDR3. The trim removed 5 bases at V and 5 bases at J, leaving 13 bases unmatched. Germline values: CDR1 MGHRA, CDR2 YSYEKL. The CDR3 sequence is CASSTTQAGGITEAFF. The CDR3 DNA is TGCGCCAGCAGCACAACCCAGGCAGGGGGCATTACTGAAGCTTTCTTT.